A single T cell receptor beta chain is shown here with its context. Germline V gene sequence: CDR1 LGHNA, CDR2 YSLEER. With 1 base clipped from V and 4 bases from J, the junction kept 6 bases outside the gene matches. This CDR3 has 16 amino acids. The data belong to a study of blood T cell repertoires in COVID-19. Study-wide background: There were acute and convalescent COVID-19 samples, and they came from the United States, Italy and Spain. Sources were T cells, B-cell-depleted T cells, or PBMCs; the material itself was cDNA or gDNA.

In the authors' workflow: Cell counts per sample came from amplifying reference gene primers. Clones were read by immunoSEQ multiplex PCR, and TCRdb kept only the in-frame ones, dropping some. Clone size and V and J calls were adopted from that table, with D and trimming inferred from the DNA. The repertoire includes roughly 170,000 clones, 84% of them detected once, and more than 7.5% sits in the top ten. The sample comprised peripheral blood. This TCR was recovered from a middle-aged man who had recovered from COVID-19. The rearrangement joins TRBV4-3 to TRBJ2-1; TRBD1 matches at 8 bases. CDR3 coding DNA: TGCGCCAGCAGCCAAGGAGGACAGGGCAGGTACAATGAGCAGTTCTTC. It translates to CASSQGGQGRYNEQFF.